This TCR beta chain was documented in a study of blood T cell repertoires in COVID-19. Original methodology: For nucleated cells, counts were estimated from reference gene primer amplification. TCRdb's copy holds only in-frame clones and misses some; the assay was immunoSEQ multiplex PCR. For V, J and clone size, that table is used; D and trimming come from the DNA. The table includes approximately 11,000 clones, 87% detected once. The CDR3 loop spans 18 amino acids. Germline V gene sequence: CDR1 SQVTM, CDR2 ANQGSEA. V gave up 4 bases and J gave up 0 bases; unmatched junction bases: 8. This TCR derives from a man aged 25 to 40 with active or convalescent COVID-19. The sequencing input was peripheral blood. V usage is TRBV29-1 and J usage is TRBJ2-3, with 15 bases identical to TRBD2. The CDR3: CSVGGLAGGFTSTDTQYF. The CDR3 nucleotides are TGCAGCGTTGGTGGACTAGCGGGGGGGTTCACTAGCACAGATACGCAGTATTTT.